This T cell receptor beta chain appears in the sequencing data of a study of radiation and T cells in renal cell carcinoma. Looking at the study overall: Nephrectomy followed 15 Gy stereotactic body radiation by 4 weeks.

With 8 bases removed from V and 1 base from J, the gap between germline ends came to 11 bases. The germline CDR1 and CDR2 sequences are SGHTA and FQGNSA. The CDR3 runs 14 residues. Remarks on this clone: No antigen is known for it.

Repertoires were generated with immunoSEQ multiplex PCR, while TCRdb's copy carries only in-frame clones and drops some. The sample shows 120,000 to 150,000 clones, around four fifths of them seen only once. Study-wide points: Top tumor clonotypes rose in blood 2 weeks post-radiation, then contracted. Baseline intratumoral clonotype presence is unknown without pretreatment biopsies.

The time point here: baseline pretreatment blood. As for treatment: 15 Gy SBRT to primary tumor, nephrectomy 4 weeks later. This sequence was found in a woman aged 45-65 years with renal cell carcinoma. The gene calls are TRBV7-2 and TRBJ2-2; D perhaps matches TRBD2 (6 bases). The input for sequencing was blood, taken from a patient whose treatment included radiotherapy and nephrectomy. CDR3 DNA: TGTGCCAGCGGCCGGGACTGGAACACCGGGGAGCTGTTTTTT. This translates into CASGRDWNTGELFF. The full variable domain, completed using reference TRBV7-2 and TRBJ2-2, is GAGVSQSPSNKVTEKGKDVELRCDPISGHTALYWYRQSLGQGLEFLIYFQGNSAPDKSGLPSDRFSAERTGGSVSTLTIQRTQQEDSAVYLCASGRDWNTGELFFGEGSRLTVL.